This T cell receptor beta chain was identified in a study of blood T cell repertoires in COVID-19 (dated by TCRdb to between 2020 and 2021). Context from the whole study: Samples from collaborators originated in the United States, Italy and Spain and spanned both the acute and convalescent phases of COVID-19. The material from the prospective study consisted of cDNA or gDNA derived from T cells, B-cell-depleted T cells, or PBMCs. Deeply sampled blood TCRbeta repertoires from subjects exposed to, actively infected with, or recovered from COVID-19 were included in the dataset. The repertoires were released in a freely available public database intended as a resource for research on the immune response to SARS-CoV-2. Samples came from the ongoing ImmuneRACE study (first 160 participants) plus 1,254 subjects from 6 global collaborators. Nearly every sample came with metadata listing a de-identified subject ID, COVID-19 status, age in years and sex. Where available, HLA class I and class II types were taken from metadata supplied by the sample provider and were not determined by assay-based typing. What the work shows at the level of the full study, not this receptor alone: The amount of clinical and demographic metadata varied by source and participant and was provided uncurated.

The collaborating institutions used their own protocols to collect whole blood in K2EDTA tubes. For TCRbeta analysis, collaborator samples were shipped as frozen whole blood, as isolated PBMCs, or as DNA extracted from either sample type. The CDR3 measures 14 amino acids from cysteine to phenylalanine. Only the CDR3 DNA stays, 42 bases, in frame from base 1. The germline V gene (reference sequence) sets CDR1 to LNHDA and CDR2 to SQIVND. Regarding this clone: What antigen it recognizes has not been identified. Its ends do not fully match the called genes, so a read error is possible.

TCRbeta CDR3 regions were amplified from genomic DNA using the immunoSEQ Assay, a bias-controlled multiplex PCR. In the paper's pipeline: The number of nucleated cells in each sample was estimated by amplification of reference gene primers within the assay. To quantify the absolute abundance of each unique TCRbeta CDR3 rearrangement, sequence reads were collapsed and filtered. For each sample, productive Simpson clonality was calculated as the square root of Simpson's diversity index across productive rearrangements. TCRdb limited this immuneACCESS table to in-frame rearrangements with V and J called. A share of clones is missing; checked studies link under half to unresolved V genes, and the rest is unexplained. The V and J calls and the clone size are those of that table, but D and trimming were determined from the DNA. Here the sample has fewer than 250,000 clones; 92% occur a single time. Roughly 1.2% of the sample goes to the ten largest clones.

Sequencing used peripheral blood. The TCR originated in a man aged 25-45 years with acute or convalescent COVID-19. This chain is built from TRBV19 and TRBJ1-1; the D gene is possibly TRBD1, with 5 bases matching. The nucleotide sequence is TGTGCCAGTACTATACAGGTGACGAGCACTGAAGCTTTCTTT. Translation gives CASTIQVTSTEAFF.